This T cell receptor beta chain was profiled in a study of regulatory and conventional T cells in RAG deficiency. The method was immunoSEQ multiplex PCR; TCRdb's version includes in-frame clones alone and lacks a portion of them. The data hold 25,000 to 35,000 clones, with approximately 90% observed a single time. This clone was seen a few times. This sample was also put to use in a study of regulatory T cells. As that report states: The PCR used 52 TRBV and 13 TRBJ primers.

The source is a human donor in good health. The sample was CD8+ T cells sorted from blood.

CDR3 bases: TGTGCCAGCAGCTTAGGACAGGGAGGCCAGCCCCAGCATTTT. Translation gives CASSLGQGGQPQHF. The rearrangement links TRBV7-6 to TRBJ1-5; 7 bases match TRBD1. Unmatched junction bases numbered 4, after V lost 1 base and J lost 7 bases. In germline, CDR1 is SGHVS, CDR2 FNYEAQ. The CDR3 length is 14 residues.